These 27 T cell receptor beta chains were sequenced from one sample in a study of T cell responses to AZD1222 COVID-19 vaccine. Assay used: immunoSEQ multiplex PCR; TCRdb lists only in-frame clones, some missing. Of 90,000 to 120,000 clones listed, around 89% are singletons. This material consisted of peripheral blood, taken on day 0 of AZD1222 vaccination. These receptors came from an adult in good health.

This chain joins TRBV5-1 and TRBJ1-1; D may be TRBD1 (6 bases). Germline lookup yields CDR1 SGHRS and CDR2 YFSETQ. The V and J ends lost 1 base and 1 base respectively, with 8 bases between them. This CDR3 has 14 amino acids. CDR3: CASSLTGQNTEAFF. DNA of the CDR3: TGCGCCAGCAGCTTGACAGGGCAGAACACTGAAGCTTTCTTT.

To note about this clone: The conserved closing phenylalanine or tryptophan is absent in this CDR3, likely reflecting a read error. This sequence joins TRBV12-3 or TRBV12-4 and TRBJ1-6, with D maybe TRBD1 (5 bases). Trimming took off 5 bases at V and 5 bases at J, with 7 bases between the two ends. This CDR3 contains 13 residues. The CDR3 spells CASSLRDNSPLHL. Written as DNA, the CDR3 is TGTGCCAGCAGTCTCAGGGATAATTCACCCCTCCACCTT.

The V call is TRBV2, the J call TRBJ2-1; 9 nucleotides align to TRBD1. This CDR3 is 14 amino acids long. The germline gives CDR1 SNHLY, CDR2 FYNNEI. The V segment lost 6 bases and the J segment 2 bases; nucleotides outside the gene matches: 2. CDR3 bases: TGTGCCAGCAGCTACAGGGGGCCCTACAATGAGCAGTTCTTC. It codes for CASSYRGPYNEQFF.

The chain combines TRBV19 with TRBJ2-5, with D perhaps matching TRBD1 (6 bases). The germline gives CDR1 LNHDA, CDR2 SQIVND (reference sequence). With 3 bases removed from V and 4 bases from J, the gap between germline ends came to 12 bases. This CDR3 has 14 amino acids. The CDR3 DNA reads TGTGCCAGTAGTATTGGCATAGGGGGAGAGACCCAGTACTTC. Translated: CASSIGIGGETQYF. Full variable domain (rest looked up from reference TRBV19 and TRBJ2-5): DGGITQSPKYLFRKEGQNVTLSCEQNLNHDAMYWYRQDPGQGLRLIYYSQIVNDFQKGDIAEGYSVSREKKESFPLTVTSAQKNPTAFYLCASSIGIGGETQYFGPGTRLLVL.

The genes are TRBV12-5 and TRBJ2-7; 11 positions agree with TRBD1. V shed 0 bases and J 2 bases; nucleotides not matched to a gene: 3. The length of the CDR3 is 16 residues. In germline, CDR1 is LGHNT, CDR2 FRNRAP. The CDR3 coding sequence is TGTGCTAGTGGTTTGGTACTGGGACAGGGGGCCTACGAGCAGTACTTC. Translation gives CASGLVLGQGAYEQYF.

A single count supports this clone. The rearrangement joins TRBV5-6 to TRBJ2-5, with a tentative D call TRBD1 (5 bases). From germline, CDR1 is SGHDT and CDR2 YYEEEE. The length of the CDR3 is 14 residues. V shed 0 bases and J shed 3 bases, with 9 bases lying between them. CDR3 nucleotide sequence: TGTGCCAGCAGCTTGGCTTTCAGGGAAGAGACCCAGTACTTC. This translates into CASSLAFREETQYF. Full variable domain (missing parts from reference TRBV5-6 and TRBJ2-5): DAGVTQSPTHLIKTRGQQVTLRCSPKSGHDTVSWYQQALGQGPQFIFQYYEEEERQRGNFPDRFSGHQFPNYSSELNVNALLLGDSALYLCASSLAFREETQYFGPGTRLLVL.

This CDR3 reads CASSSTGGGNQPQHF. The CDR3 DNA sequence: TGTGCCAGCAGTTCGACAGGGGGGGGGAATCAGCCCCAGCATTTT. This chain links TRBV28 with TRBJ1-5; 9 bases fit TRBD1. V was pared by 4 bases and J by 4 bases, with 5 bases of the junction left unmatched. CDR1 is MDHEN and CDR2 is SYDVKM in the germline V gene. The CDR3 is made up of 15 amino acids. Combining the CDR3 with reference TRBV28 and TRBJ1-5 gives the whole variable domain DVKVTQSSRYLVKRTGEKVFLECVQDMDHENMFWYRQDPGLGLRLIYFSYDVKMKEKGDIPEGYSVSREKKERFSLILESASTNQTSMYLCASSSTGGGNQPQHFGDGTRLSIL.

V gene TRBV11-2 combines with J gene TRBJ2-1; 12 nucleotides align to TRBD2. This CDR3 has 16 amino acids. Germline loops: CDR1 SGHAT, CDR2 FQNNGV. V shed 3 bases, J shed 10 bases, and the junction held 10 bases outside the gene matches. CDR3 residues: CASSFRSSGGAWEQFF. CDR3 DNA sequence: TGTGCCAGCAGCTTTAGGTCTAGCGGGGGGGCTTGGGAGCAGTTCTTC.

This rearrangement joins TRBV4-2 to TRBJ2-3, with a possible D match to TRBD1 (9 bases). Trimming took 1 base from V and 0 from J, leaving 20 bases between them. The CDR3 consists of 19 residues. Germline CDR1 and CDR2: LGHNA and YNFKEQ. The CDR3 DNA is TGTGCCAGCAGCCAAGGGGCAGCGGGGGACAGGGCTAGCACAGATACGCAGTATTTT. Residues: CASSQGAAGDRASTDTQYF.

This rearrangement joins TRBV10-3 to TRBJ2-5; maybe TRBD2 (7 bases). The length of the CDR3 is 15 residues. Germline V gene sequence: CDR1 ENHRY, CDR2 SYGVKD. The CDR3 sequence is CAGGLAGSQGETQYF. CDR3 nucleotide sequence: TGTGCGGGCGGGTTAGCGGGCAGCCAGGGGGAGACCCAGTACTTC.

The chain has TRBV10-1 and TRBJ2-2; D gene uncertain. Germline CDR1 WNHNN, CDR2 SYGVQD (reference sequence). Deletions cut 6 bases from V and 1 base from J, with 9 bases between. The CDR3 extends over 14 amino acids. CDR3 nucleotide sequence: TGCGCCAGCAGACCCGAGATGAACACCGGGGAGCTGTTTTTT. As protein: CASRPEMNTGELFF.

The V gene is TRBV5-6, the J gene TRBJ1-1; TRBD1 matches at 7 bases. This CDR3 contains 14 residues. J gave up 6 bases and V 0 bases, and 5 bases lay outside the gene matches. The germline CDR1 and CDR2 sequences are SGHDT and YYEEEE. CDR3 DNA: TGTGCCAGCAGCTTGGACAGGGGAGGCGCTGAAGCTTTCTTT. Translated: CASSLDRGGAEAFF.

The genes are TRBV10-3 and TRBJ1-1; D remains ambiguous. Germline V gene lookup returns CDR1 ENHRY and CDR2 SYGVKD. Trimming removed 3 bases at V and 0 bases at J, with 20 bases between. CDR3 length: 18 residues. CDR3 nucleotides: TGTGCCATCAGTGATGAGCGGCAGACCCGCCGTATGAACACTGAAGCTTTCTTT. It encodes CAISDERQTRRMNTEAFF.

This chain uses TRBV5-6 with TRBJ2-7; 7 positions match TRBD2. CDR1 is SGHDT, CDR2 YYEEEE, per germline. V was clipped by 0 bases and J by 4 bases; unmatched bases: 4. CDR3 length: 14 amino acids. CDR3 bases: TGTGCCAGCAGCTTGGGGCGGGGGAGTTACGAGCAGTACTTC. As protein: CASSLGRGSYEQYF. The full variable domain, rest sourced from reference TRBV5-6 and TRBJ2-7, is DAGVTQSPTHLIKTRGQQVTLRCSPKSGHDTVSWYQQALGQGPQFIFQYYEEEERQRGNFPDRFSGHQFPNYSSELNVNALLLGDSALYLCASSLGRGSYEQYFGPGTRLTVT.

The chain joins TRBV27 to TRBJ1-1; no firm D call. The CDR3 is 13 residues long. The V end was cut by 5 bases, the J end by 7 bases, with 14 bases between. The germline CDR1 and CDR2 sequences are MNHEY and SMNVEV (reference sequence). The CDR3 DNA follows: TGTGCCAGCAGTGCCTGGGGTATCGGTGAAGCTTTCTTT. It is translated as CASSAWGIGEAFF.

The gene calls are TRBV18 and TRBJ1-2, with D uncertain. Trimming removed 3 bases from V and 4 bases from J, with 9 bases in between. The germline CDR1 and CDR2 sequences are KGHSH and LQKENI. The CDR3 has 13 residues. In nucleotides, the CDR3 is TGTGCCAGCTCACCGGAACCTCTCTATGGCTACACCTTC. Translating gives CASSPEPLYGYTF.

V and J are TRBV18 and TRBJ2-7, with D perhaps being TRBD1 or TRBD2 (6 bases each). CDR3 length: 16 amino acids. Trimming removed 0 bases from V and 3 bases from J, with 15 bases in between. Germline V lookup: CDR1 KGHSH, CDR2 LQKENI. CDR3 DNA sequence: TGTGCCAGCTCACCACCTGAAGTGGGGGGCCTCTACGAGCAGTACTTC. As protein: CASSPPEVGGLYEQYF.

CDR3 sequence: CASSETDSGANVLTF. CDR3 nucleotides: TGTGCCAGCAGCGAGACCGACTCTGGGGCCAACGTCCTGACTTTC. The chain uses TRBV9 and TRBJ2-6; D gene unclear. CDR1 and CDR2 (germline): SGDLS, YYNGEE. The length of the CDR3 is 15 residues. The V and J ends lost 3 bases and 0 bases respectively, with 7 bases between them.

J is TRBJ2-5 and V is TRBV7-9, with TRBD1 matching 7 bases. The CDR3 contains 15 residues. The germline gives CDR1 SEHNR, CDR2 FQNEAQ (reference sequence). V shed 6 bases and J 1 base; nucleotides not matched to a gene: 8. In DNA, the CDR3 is TGTGCCAGCAGAGCCCCCCGGGACAGCCAAGAGACCCAGTACTTC. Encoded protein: CASRAPRDSQETQYF.

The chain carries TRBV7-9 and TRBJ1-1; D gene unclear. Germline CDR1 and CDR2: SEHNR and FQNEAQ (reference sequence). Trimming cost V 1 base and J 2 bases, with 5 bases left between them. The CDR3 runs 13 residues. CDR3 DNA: TGTGCCAGCAGCTTAGGCATCAACACTGAAGCTTTCTTT. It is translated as CASSLGINTEAFF.

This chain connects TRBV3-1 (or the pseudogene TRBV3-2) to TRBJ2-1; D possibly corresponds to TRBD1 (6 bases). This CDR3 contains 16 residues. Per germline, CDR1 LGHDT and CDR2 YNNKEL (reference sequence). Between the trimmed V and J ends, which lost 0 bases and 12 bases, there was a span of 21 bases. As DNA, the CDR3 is TGTGCCAGCAGCCAAGAATGGATCCGGGACACTGAACGGCAGTTCTTC. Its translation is CASSQEWIRDTERQFF.

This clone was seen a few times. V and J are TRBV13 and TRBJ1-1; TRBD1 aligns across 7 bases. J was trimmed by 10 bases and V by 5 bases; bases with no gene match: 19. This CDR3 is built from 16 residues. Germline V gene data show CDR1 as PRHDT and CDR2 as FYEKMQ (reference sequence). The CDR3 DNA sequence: TGTGCCAGCAGCCCCAGGGGGGCTACAGGGTACGTAGGAGCTTTCTTT. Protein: CASSPRGATGYVGAFF.

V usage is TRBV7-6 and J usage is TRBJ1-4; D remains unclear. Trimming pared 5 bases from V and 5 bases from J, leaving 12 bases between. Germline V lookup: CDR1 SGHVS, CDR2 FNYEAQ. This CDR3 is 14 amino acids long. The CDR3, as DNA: TGTGCCAGCAGCCGGGAGAGGAGGAATGAAAAACTGTTTTTT. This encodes CASSRERRNEKLFF.

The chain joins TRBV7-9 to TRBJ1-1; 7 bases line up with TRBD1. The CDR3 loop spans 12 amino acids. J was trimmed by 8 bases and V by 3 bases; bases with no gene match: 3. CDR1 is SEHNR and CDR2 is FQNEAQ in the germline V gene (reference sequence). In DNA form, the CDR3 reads TGTGCCAGCAGCTTGGACAGGCTAGAAGCTTTCTTT. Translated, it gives CASSLDRLEAFF. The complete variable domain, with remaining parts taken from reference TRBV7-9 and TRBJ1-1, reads DTGVSQNPRHKITKRGQNVTFRCDPISEHNRLYWYRQTLGQGPEFLTYFQNEAQLEKSRLLSDRFSAERPKGSFSTLEIQRTEQGDSAMYLCASSLDRLEAFFGQGTRLTVV.

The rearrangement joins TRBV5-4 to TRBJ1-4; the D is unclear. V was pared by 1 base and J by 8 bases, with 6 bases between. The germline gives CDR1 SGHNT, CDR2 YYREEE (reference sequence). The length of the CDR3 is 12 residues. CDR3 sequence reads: CASSLLGEKLFF. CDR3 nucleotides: TGTGCCAGCAGCTTGTTGGGCGAAAAACTGTTTTTT.

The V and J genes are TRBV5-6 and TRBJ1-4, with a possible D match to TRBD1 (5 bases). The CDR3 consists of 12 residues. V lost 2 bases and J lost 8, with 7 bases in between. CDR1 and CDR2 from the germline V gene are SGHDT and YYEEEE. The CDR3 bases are TGTGCCAGCAGCTTCCACAGGGAAAAACTGTTTTTT. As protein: CASSFHREKLFF. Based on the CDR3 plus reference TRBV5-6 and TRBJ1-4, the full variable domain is DAGVTQSPTHLIKTRGQQVTLRCSPKSGHDTVSWYQQALGQGPQFIFQYYEEEERQRGNFPDRFSGHQFPNYSSELNVNALLLGDSALYLCASSFHREKLFFGSGTQLSVL.

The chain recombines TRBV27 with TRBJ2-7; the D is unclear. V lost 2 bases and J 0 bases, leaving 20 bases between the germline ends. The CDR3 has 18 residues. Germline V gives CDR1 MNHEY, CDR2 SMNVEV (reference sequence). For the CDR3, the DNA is TGTGCCAGCAGTTTAGGCAACGGTATCCCCTCCTCCTCCTACGAGCAGTACTTC. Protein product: CASSLGNGIPSSSYEQYF.